A selection of T cell receptor beta chains follows, all from one sample in a study of cytomegalovirus exposure and HLA in healthy donors. TCRdb keeps only in-frame clones here, not all; method: immunoSEQ multiplex PCR. The data show approximately 110,000 clones, approximately 70% seen once. Sequenced: PBMCs. The receptors were gathered from a young man in good health and CMV-seropositive. The CDR3 runs from the conserved cysteine through the conserved F or W. A D gene is named only where the DNA matches it firmly. Size is omitted from some rows. Given values are once, few, many or a class for expanded clones.

J gene: TRBJ1-2
D gene: NA
V gene: TRBV7-8
clone size: NA
CDR3 DNA: TGTGCCAGCAGCTTAGGCGACACGCTAAACTATGGCTACACCTTC
CDR3 protein: CASSLGDTLNYGYTF

J gene: TRBJ1-1
D gene: NA
V gene: TRBV5-4
clone size: NA
CDR3 DNA: TGTGCCAGCAGCTTGGGATCGCAGCAAGGGGTCACTGAAGCTTTCTTT
CDR3 protein: CASSLGSQQGVTEAFF

J gene: TRBJ2-2
D gene: TRBD1
V gene: TRBV6-5
clone size: NA
CDR3 DNA: TGTGCCAGCAGTTACTTTAGGACAGGTTCCGGGGAGCTGTTTTTT
CDR3 protein: CASSYFRTGSGELFF

J gene: TRBJ1-6
D gene: TRBD1
V gene: TRBV27
clone size: NA
CDR3 DNA: TGTGCCAGCAGTTTTGACAGGGGTTATTCACCCCTCCACTTT
CDR3 protein: CASSFDRGYSPLHF

J gene: TRBJ2-1
D gene: TRBD2
V gene: TRBV11-3
clone size: few
CDR3 DNA: TGTGCCAGCAGCTTTGGGGGGGCCTACAATGAGCAGTTCTTC
CDR3 protein: CASSFGGAYNEQFF

J gene: TRBJ1-6
D gene: TRBD1
V gene: TRBV6-5
clone size: NA
CDR3 DNA: TGTGCCAGCAGCCCTGGGACAGGGAGAGATTCACCCCTCCACTTT
CDR3 protein: CASSPGTGRDSPLHF

J gene: TRBJ1-1
D gene: NA
V gene: TRBV27
clone size: NA
CDR3 DNA: TGTGCCAGCAGTTTTTCGTTAAACACTGAAGCTTTCTTT
CDR3 protein: CASSFSLNTEAFF

J gene: TRBJ2-7
D gene: NA
V gene: TRBV18
clone size: NA
CDR3 DNA: TGTGCCAGCTCACCTCTAAGCTCCTACGAGCAGTACTTC
CDR3 protein: CASSPLSSYEQYF

J gene: TRBJ2-3
D gene: NA
V gene: TRBV29-1
clone size: NA
CDR3 DNA: TGCAGCGTTCATCCGGGGAGGGGGGGCTGGATAGATACGCAGTATTTT
CDR3 protein: CSVHPGRGGWIDTQYF

J gene: TRBJ2-2
D gene: NA
V gene: TRBV5-1
clone size: NA
CDR3 DNA: TGCGCCAGCAGCTTCACAGGATCCACCGGGGAGCTGTTTTTT
CDR3 protein: CASSFTGSTGELFF

J gene: TRBJ2-7
D gene: NA
V gene: TRBV13
clone size: NA
CDR3 DNA: TGTGCCAGCAGCTCAAGGAGCTCCTACGAGCAGTACTTC
CDR3 protein: CASSSRSSYEQYF

J gene: TRBJ1-4
D gene: TRBD1
V gene: TRBV9
clone size: NA
CDR3 DNA: TGTGCCAGCAGCGAGGGACAGGGTGGCGAAAAACTGTTTTTT
CDR3 protein: CASSEGQGGEKLFF

J gene: TRBJ1-4
D gene: TRBD1
V gene: TRBV18
clone size: few
CDR3 DNA: TGTGCCAGCTCACCACTGGGACAGGATGAAAAACTGTTTTTT
CDR3 protein: CASSPLGQDEKLFF

J gene: TRBJ2-3
D gene: TRBD1
V gene: TRBV5-6
clone size: once
CDR3 DNA: TGTGCCAGCATCCGGACAGGGGGCATTTGGGACTTACAAGATACGCAGTATTTT
CDR3 protein: CASIRTGGIWDLQDTQYF

J gene: TRBJ2-7
D gene: TRBD2
V gene: TRBV19
clone size: NA
CDR3 DNA: TGTGCCAGTAGTCTCGCATCCCCGGGACTAGCGGGCCCCTACGAGCAGTACTTC
CDR3 protein: CASSLASPGLAGPYEQYF

J gene: TRBJ2-3
D gene: TRBD2
V gene: TRBV5-4
clone size: NA
CDR3 DNA: TGTGCCAGCAGCTTGGGCCGGGGGGACTCAGATACGCAGTATTTT
CDR3 protein: CASSLGRGDSDTQYF

J gene: TRBJ1-5
D gene: TRBD1
V gene: TRBV7-9
clone size: NA
CDR3 DNA: TGTGCCAGCAATTCACAGGGGAGCAATCAGCCCCAGCATTTT
CDR3 protein: CASNSQGSNQPQHF

J gene: TRBJ1-1
D gene: TRBD1
V gene: TRBV5-1
clone size: NA
CDR3 DNA: TGCGCCAGCAGCATAGGACAGGGAAACACTGAAGCTTTCTTT
CDR3 protein: CASSIGQGNTEAFF